The sample holds one count of the clone carrying this T cell receptor (beta chain). The data are from a study of cytomegalovirus exposure and HLA in healthy donors. Background on the study: A previous analysis identified around 120 million unique TCR beta sequences derived from 180 million or so T cells. Across a few hundred genotyped donors, more than 75% landed in the Caucasian-associated ancestry cluster.

This PCR relied on a set of 60 Vbeta primers and 13 Jbeta primers. Assay: immunoSEQ multiplex PCR; the TCRdb copy retains only in-frame clones and omits some. The data hold roughly 100,000 clones, with about a tenth observed a single time. The V and J ends lost 8 bases and 7 bases, in that order; junction bases with no gene match: 9. In germline, CDR1 is MDHEN, CDR2 SYDVKM. The CDR3 has 14 residues. This sequence was found in a man between 40 and 49 years old in good health and CMV-seropositive. The V call is TRBV28, the J call TRBJ2-1; 9 bases are a match to TRBD2. Sequenced sample: PBMCs. The CDR3 DNA reads as TGTGCCAGCGGGGGACTAGCAGGAAAAAATGAGCAGTTCTTC. Protein: CASGGLAGKNEQFF.